Presented here are 15 T cell receptor beta chains from one specimen sequenced in a study of metastatic and nonmetastatic thyroid tumors. Patients were all untreated before their thyroid surgery. TCRdb redid the clone calls on the PCR reads using MiXCR. Of approximately 25,000 clones listed, 20% to 25% are singletons. Sequencing used blood. Receptor source: a male donor with papillary thyroid cancer or a benign thyroid nodule (not recorded which). Some clones in this sample may be carry-over from other donors' samples.

This chain joins TRBV30 and TRBJ1-1, with D uncertain. V was trimmed by 1 base and J by 9 bases, leaving 9 bases between them. The CDR3 runs to 11 residues. Looked up from germline, CDR1 is GTSNPN and CDR2 is SVGIG (reference sequence). The CDR3 loop reads CAWSESPQAFF. The CDR3 DNA reads TGTGCCTGGAGTGAGTCGCCCCAAGCTTTCTTT.

With regard to this clone: The junction differs from germline at one of its ends, possibly a read error. The chain joins TRBV2 to TRBJ2-2, with 9 bases fitting TRBD1. From germline, CDR1 is SNHLY and CDR2 FYNNEI. This CDR3 is built from 14 residues. CDR3 protein: CASSLDRGHGEPFF. The CDR3 nucleotides are TGTGCCAGCAGCCTGGACAGGGGCCACGGGGAGCCGTTTTTT.

This clone was observed many times. A much larger clone differs by one base, so this may be a read error. The genes are TRBV29-1 and TRBJ2-5; D ambiguous. The germline gives CDR1 SQVTM, CDR2 ANQGSEA. The CDR3 loop spans 14 amino acids. The V end was cut by 3 bases, the J end by 4 bases, with 15 bases between. CDR3 sequence: CSVELATLRETQYF. The CDR3 bases are TGCAGCGTTGAGCTCGCGACACTCAGAGAGACCCAGTACTTC.

This clone was counted ten times or more. The chain links TRBV7-8 to TRBJ1-4; a weak D match, TRBD1 (5 bases). The CDR3 extends over 12 amino acids. The germline V gene has CDR1 SGHVS and CDR2 FQNEAQ. Trimming stripped 5 bases from V and 7 bases from J, with 8 bases between. The CDR3 protein is CASSVDSEKLFF. The CDR3 nucleotides are TGTGCCAGCAGCGTCGACAGTGAAAAACTGTTTTTT.

This clone has only a few counts. CDR3 protein: CSAIPGTGFDEQYF. The CDR3 region has the DNA TGCAGTGCTATACCGGGGACAGGGTTCGACGAGCAGTACTTC. The rearrangement links TRBV20-1 to TRBJ2-7; 9 bases are a match to TRBD1. V dropped 4 bases and J dropped 5; count of bases not matched to a gene: 9. In germline, CDR1 is DFQATT, CDR2 SNEGSKA (reference sequence). The CDR3 is 14 residues long.

This clone showed up many times. V is TRBV19 and J is TRBJ2-2, with TRBD1 as a possible D gene (6 bases). CDR1 is LNHDA, CDR2 SQIVND, per germline (reference sequence). V dropped 0 bases and J dropped 0 bases, with 14 bases sitting between them. The CDR3 covers 18 residues. The CDR3 DNA reads as TGTGCCAGTAGTATAGACATTTCGACAGGCGCGAACACCGGGGAGCTGTTTTTT. Translation gives CASSIDISTGANTGELFF.

This clone was observed many times. The rearrangement links TRBV19 to TRBJ1-1, with TRBD1 as a possible D gene (5 bases). Deletions cut 1 base from V and 8 bases from J, with 11 bases between. This CDR3 spans 13 amino acids. The germline CDR1 and CDR2 sequences are LNHDA and SQIVND (reference sequence). The CDR3 sequence: CASSIGGESEAFF. The CDR3 DNA sequence: TGTGCCAGTAGTATAGGGGGGGAGTCGGAAGCTTTCTTT.

This chain connects TRBV4-1 to TRBJ2-6, with TRBD2 matching over 8 bases. This CDR3 has 18 amino acids. Germline trimming cut 1 base from V and 0 bases from J; bases unmatched to any gene: 5. Germline CDR1 is MGHRA and CDR2 is YSYEKL. CDR3 in DNA: TGCGCCAGCAGCCAAGGGGCCGCGGGGGGCTCTGGGGCCAACGTCCTGACTTTC. Amino acids: CASSQGAAGGSGANVLTF.

In this sample, this clone turned up many times. The chain joins TRBV10-1 to TRBJ2-7; D may be TRBD1 (6 bases). The V end lost 4 bases, the J end lost 5 bases, and 12 bases lay between the germline ends. Germline CDR1 is WNHNN and CDR2 is SYGVQD (reference sequence). This CDR3 is 13 amino acids long. For the CDR3, the DNA is TGCGCCAGCAGTGTTGGGGGCTACGACGAGCAGTACTTC. Translating gives CASSVGGYDEQYF.

Many counts were recorded for this clone. A junction boundary mismatches the germline segment, possibly from a read error. The rearrangement joins TRBV7-7 to TRBJ2-5; perhaps TRBD2 as D (6 bases). Germline CDR1 reads SSHAT; CDR2 reads FNYEAQ (reference sequence). The CDR3 has 15 residues. CDR3 in DNA: TGTGCTAGCAGCTTAGGTCTCGGGAGCCAAGAGACCCAGTACTTC. Protein: CASSLGLGSQETQYF.

In this sample, this clone turned up many times. This rearrangement joins TRBV9 to TRBJ2-1, with 8 bases that match TRBD2. This CDR3 region has 18 residues. V dropped 0 bases and J dropped 0; count of bases not matched to a gene: 8. Germline values: CDR1 SGDLS, CDR2 YYNGEE. The CDR3 loop reads CASSVDRVAGNSYNEQFF. CDR3 sequence (DNA): TGTGCCAGCAGCGTAGATCGGGTAGCGGGAAACTCCTACAATGAGCAGTTCTTC.

There are many counts of this clone. The chain joins TRBV20-1 to TRBJ1-1; a possible D gene is TRBD1 (6 bases). CDR1 is DFQATT, CDR2 SNEGSKA, per germline (reference sequence). CDR3 size: 15 residues. Trimming shortened V by 0 bases and J by 1 base, and 12 bases separated the two germline ends. This CDR3 reads CSARDHGGTNTEAFF. The CDR3 nucleotides are TGCAGTGCTAGAGATCACGGGGGCACGAACACTGAAGCTTTCTTT.

This clone occurred many times. The chain employs TRBV7-8 and TRBJ2-7; D remains ambiguous. The V and J ends lost 5 bases and 2 bases respectively, with 16 bases between them. There are 15 residues in the CDR3. CDR1 is SGHVS, CDR2 FQNEAQ, per germline. Here the CDR3 reads CASSPPPTGPYEQYF. In nucleotides, the CDR3 is TGTGCCAGCAGCCCCCCCCCCACCGGCCCCTACGAGCAGTACTTC.

This clone was seen many times. The rearrangement joins TRBV12-3 or TRBV12-4 to TRBJ2-2; D not certain. The CDR3 loop spans 14 amino acids. V was shortened by 2 bases and J by 6 bases, with 10 bases between the two germline ends. The CDR3 coding sequence is TGTGCCAGCAGTTTATCGTTAGGGTCCGGGGAGCTGTTTTTT. Protein product: CASSLSLGSGELFF.

V is TRBV7-9 and J is TRBJ2-7; no clear D. CDR3 size: 14 residues. Germline V lookup: CDR1 SEHNR, CDR2 FQNEAQ (reference sequence). V shed 4 bases and J shed 4 bases, with 14 bases lying between them. The CDR3 reads CASSYVSGEYEQYF. CDR3 in DNA: TGTGCCAGCAGCTACGTCAGTGGGGAATACGAGCAGTACTTC.